The clone carrying this TCR beta chain appeared many times. RNA transcripts gave rise to amplified TCR beta CDR3 regions. First-round RT-PCR of the TCR CDR3 relied on the HTBI primer set. TCRdb re-called the multiplex PCR reads through MiXCR, storing one row per CDR3 protein. The repertoire holds about 350,000 distinct CDR3 sequences, with around 18% as singletons. This CDR3 is 14 amino acids long. Germline-derived CDR1 and CDR2 are MNHNS and SASEGT. The V and J ends lost 8 bases and 0 bases respectively, with 10 bases between them. The source of the sample is a study of T cells in Graves' hyperthyroidism and ophthalmopathy.

Material: blood. The rearrangement uses TRBV6-1 and TRBJ2-2; D possibly matches TRBD1 or TRBD2 (5 bases each). This sequence was found in a woman between 40 and 55 years old with Graves' ophthalmopathy. The CDR3: CASSRGANTGELFF. CDR3 nucleotide sequence: TGTGCCAGCTCTAGAGGGGCGAACACCGGGGAGCTGTTTTTT.